This T cell receptor beta chain was recorded in a study of molecular identifiers for immune sequencing clone quantification. This clonotype was detected only a few times. The CDR3 has 16 amino acids. Germline CDR1 MNHEY, CDR2 SMNVEV (reference sequence). The V and J ends lost 0 bases and 3 bases, in that order; junction bases with no gene match: 8. TCRdb reanalysed the PCR reads using MiXCR and keeps one entry per CDR3 protein. The sample holds under 600,000 distinct CDR3 sequences, about 25% seen once. The sample taken for sequencing was naive CD8+ T cells from blood, with Jurkat cell RNA spiked in. Specified subset: FACS-sorted CD8+CD4-CCR7+CD45RA+ naive T cells. The gene calls are TRBV27 and TRBJ2-7; the match to TRBD1 covers 7 bases. The receptor was isolated from a human donor in good health. Some libraries in this study had Jurkat cell RNA spiked in. This chain's CDR3 is CASSLSGQGVVYEQYF. In DNA, the CDR3 is TGTGCCAGCAGTTTATCTGGCCAGGGGGTGGTCTACGAGCAGTACTTC.